This is a list of T cell receptor beta chains from one sample in a study of ipilimumab plus nivolumab after autologous stem cell transplantation. Clones were sequenced by immunoSEQ multiplex PCR, and TCRdb holds only the in-frame ones, with some missing. Of about 40,000 clones listed, almost 95% are singletons. Source: PBMCs, taken in a trial of ipilimumab plus nivolumab as post-transplant consolidation. The receptors stem from a male donor with multiple myeloma. Each CDR3 is given with its conserved first and last residue. D genes are given only for firm matches. Size values are once, few and many counts, or a class for expanded clones, and some rows have none.

D gene: -
V gene: TRBV27
J gene: TRBJ1-2
clone size: -
CDR3 DNA: TGTGCCAGCAGTTTAGGACAGAACTATGGCTACACCTTC
CDR3 protein: CASSLGQNYGYTF

D gene: -
V gene: TRBV18
J gene: TRBJ2-5
clone size: -
CDR3 DNA: TGTGCCAGCTCGCCACCTGGAGGGGGGCCCGAAGAGACCCAGTACTTC
CDR3 protein: CASSPPGGGPEETQYF

D gene: -
V gene: TRBV21-1
J gene: TRBJ1-6
clone size: -
CDR3 DNA: TGTGCCAGCATATCACAGGGGGCCAAAGGTTCACCCCTCCACTTT
CDR3 protein: CASISQGAKGSPLHF

D gene: TRBD1
V gene: TRBV18
J gene: TRBJ1-3
clone size: once
CDR3 DNA: TGTGCCAGCTCACCCACAGGAGAGGGGGCCTCTGGAAACACCATATATTTT
CDR3 protein: CASSPTGEGASGNTIYF

D gene: -
V gene: TRBV30
J gene: TRBJ2-5
clone size: -
CDR3 DNA: TGTGCCTGGAGTGTAGGAACAGGGTGGATTAAAGAGACCCAGTACTTC
CDR3 protein: CAWSVGTGWIKETQYF

D gene: TRBD1
V gene: TRBV5-5
J gene: TRBJ1-6
clone size: -
CDR3 DNA: TGTGCCAGCAGCTTTGACAGGGATTCACCCCTCCACTTT
CDR3 protein: CASSFDRDSPLHF

D gene: -
V gene: TRBV7-3
J gene: TRBJ2-1
clone size: -
CDR3 DNA: TGTGCCAGCAGCTTGAACTACCCGAGGGATGAGCAGTTCTTC
CDR3 protein: CASSLNYPRDEQFF

D gene: TRBD2
V gene: TRBV6-5
J gene: TRBJ2-1
clone size: -
CDR3 DNA: TGTGCCAGCAGGCGGACTAGCGGGAGAGGCAATGAGCAGTTCTTC
CDR3 protein: CASRRTSGRGNEQFF

D gene: TRBD2
V gene: TRBV7-6
J gene: TRBJ2-1
clone size: few
CDR3 DNA: TGTGCCAGCAGCCTGACTAGCGGGCCCTACAATGAGCAGTTCTTC
CDR3 protein: CASSLTSGPYNEQFF

D gene: -
V gene: TRBV7-9
J gene: TRBJ2-6
clone size: -
CDR3 DNA: TGTGCCAGCAGCTCCAGGACGGTGCATAGCTCTGGGGCCAACGTCCTGACTTTC
CDR3 protein: CASSSRTVHSSGANVLTF

D gene: -
V gene: TRBV4-2
J gene: TRBJ2-6
clone size: -
CDR3 DNA: TGTGCCAGCAGCCAACCCTCTGGGGCCAACGTCCTGACTTTC
CDR3 protein: CASSQPSGANVLTF

D gene: TRBD1
V gene: TRBV2
J gene: TRBJ2-1
clone size: -
CDR3 DNA: TGTGCCAGCAGAGAGGACAGGGGGTCCTACAATGAGCAGTTCTTC
CDR3 protein: CASREDRGSYNEQFF

D gene: TRBD2
V gene: TRBV25-1
J gene: TRBJ2-1
clone size: -
CDR3 DNA: TGTGCCAGCAGTGGTGGACTAGCGGGGGGGCCCTACTACAATGAGCAGTTCTTC
CDR3 protein: CASSGGLAGGPYYNEQFF

D gene: -
V gene: TRBV19
J gene: TRBJ1-1
clone size: -
CDR3 DNA: TGTGCCAGTAGTATCGATGCCTCCACGGGGAGGGGAGCTTTCTTT
CDR3 protein: CASSIDASTGRGAFF

D gene: -
V gene: TRBV28
J gene: TRBJ1-4
clone size: -
CDR3 DNA: TGTGCCAGCAGGCTCGGGGGGGCTAATGAAAAACTGTTTTTT
CDR3 protein: CASRLGGANEKLFF

D gene: TRBD1
V gene: TRBV28
J gene: TRBJ1-4
clone size: -
CDR3 DNA: TGTGCCAGCAGGGCGACAGGGGCGGGAGAAAAACTGTTTTTT
CDR3 protein: CASRATGAGEKLFF

D gene: -
V gene: TRBV28
J gene: TRBJ2-1
clone size: -
CDR3 DNA: TGTGCCAGCAGTTTAGACGGTCCCGGGCGGTTGTCGTTCTTC
CDR3 protein: CASSLDGPGRLSFF

D gene: -
V gene: TRBV9
J gene: TRBJ2-1
clone size: -
CDR3 DNA: TGTGCCAGCAGCGGGGATGAGCAGTTCTTC
CDR3 protein: CASSGDEQFF

D gene: -
V gene: TRBV7-9
J gene: TRBJ2-2
clone size: -
CDR3 DNA: TGTGCCAGCAGCACGCCTTTCAGGGGTGCCACCGGGGAGCTGTTTTTT
CDR3 protein: CASSTPFRGATGELFF

D gene: -
V gene: TRBV5-6
J gene: TRBJ2-7
clone size: -
CDR3 DNA: TGTGCCAGCAGCTTGGGGCAGTTCTCCTACGAGCAGTACTTC
CDR3 protein: CASSLGQFSYEQYF

D gene: TRBD2
V gene: TRBV19
J gene: TRBJ2-2
clone size: -
CDR3 DNA: TGTGCCAGTAGTTCCCTAGCGGGACGGGGCGGGGAGCTGTTTTTT
CDR3 protein: CASSSLAGRGGELFF

D gene: -
V gene: TRBV19
J gene: TRBJ1-6
clone size: -
CDR3 DNA: TGTGCCACGAGGGACATGAGTCCAAGTAATTCACCCCTCCACTTT
CDR3 protein: CATRDMSPSNSPLHF

D gene: -
V gene: TRBV13
J gene: TRBJ1-3
clone size: -
CDR3 DNA: TGTGCCAGCAGCCCACCCGACAGGCACTCTGGAAACACCATATATTTT
CDR3 protein: CASSPPDRHSGNTIYF

D gene: -
V gene: TRBV2
J gene: TRBJ1-6
clone size: -
CDR3 DNA: TGTGCCTCCGGGGGGCTGAGCTCCTATAATTCACCCCTCCACTTT
CDR3 protein: CASGGLSSYNSPLHF

D gene: -
V gene: TRBV30
J gene: TRBJ1-4
clone size: -
CDR3 DNA: TGTGCCTGGAGTCGGAGTTTTAATGAAAAACTGTTTTTT
CDR3 protein: CAWSRSFNEKLFF

D gene: TRBD2
V gene: TRBV11-2
J gene: TRBJ2-7
clone size: -
CDR3 DNA: TGTGCCAGCAGCTTAGAGTCTAGCGGCTATGCGGGCGAGCAGTACTTC
CDR3 protein: CASSLESSGYAGEQYF

D gene: -
V gene: TRBV6-5
J gene: TRBJ2-1
clone size: once
CDR3 DNA: TGTGCCAGCAGTTACTTGGACTACCGATCTGAGCAGTTCTTC
CDR3 protein: CASSYLDYRSEQFF

D gene: -
V gene: TRBV6-5
J gene: TRBJ1-1
clone size: -
CDR3 DNA: TGTGCCAGCAGTTACGGGGGAAACATGAACACTGAAGCTTTCTTT
CDR3 protein: CASSYGGNMNTEAFF

D gene: TRBD2
V gene: TRBV11-1
J gene: TRBJ2-3
clone size: -
CDR3 DNA: TGTGCCAGCAGCTTAACGACTAGCGGGGGAACAGATACGCAGTATTTT
CDR3 protein: CASSLTTSGGTDTQYF

D gene: -
V gene: TRBV28
J gene: TRBJ2-1
clone size: -
CDR3 DNA: TGTGCCAGCAGTTTGCGGAGTAACAATGAGCAGTTCTTC
CDR3 protein: CASSLRSNNEQFF

D gene: TRBD2
V gene: TRBV5-1
J gene: TRBJ2-1
clone size: -
CDR3 DNA: TGCGCCAGCAGCCGAGTCGGGGGGGACAATGAGCAGTTCTTC
CDR3 protein: CASSRVGGDNEQFF

D gene: -
V gene: TRBV7-8
J gene: TRBJ2-3
clone size: -
CDR3 DNA: TGTGCCAGCAGCTTCCCCGCTAGCTTCTCAGATACGCAGTATTTT
CDR3 protein: CASSFPASFSDTQYF